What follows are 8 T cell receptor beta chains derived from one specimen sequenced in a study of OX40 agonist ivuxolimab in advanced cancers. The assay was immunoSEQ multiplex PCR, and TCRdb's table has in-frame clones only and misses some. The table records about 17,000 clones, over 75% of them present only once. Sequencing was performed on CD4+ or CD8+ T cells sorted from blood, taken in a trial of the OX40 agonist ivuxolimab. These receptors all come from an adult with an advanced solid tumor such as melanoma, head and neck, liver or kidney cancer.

In DNA form, the CDR3 reads TGTGCCAGCAGCTCCGGGGCGATAAACTATGGCTACACCTTC. Residues: CASSSGAINYGYTF. The chain has TRBV7-9 and TRBJ1-2; tentatively, D is TRBD1 (5 bases). The V and J ends lost 4 bases and 2 bases respectively, with 11 bases between them. CDR1 and CDR2 (germline): SEHNR, FQNEAQ (reference sequence). The CDR3 is 14 amino acids.

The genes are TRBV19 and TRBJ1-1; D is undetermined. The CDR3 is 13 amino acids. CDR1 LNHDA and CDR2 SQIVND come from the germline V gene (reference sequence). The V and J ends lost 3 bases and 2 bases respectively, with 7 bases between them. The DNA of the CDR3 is TGTGCCAGTAGTATCGGGCCTAACACTGAAGCTTTCTTT. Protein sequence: CASSIGPNTEAFF.

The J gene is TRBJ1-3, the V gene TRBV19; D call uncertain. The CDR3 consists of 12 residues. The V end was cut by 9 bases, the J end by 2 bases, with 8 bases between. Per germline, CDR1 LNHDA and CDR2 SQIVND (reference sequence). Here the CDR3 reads CASWKAGNTIYF. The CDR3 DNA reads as TGTGCCAGCTGGAAGGCTGGAAACACCATATATTTT.

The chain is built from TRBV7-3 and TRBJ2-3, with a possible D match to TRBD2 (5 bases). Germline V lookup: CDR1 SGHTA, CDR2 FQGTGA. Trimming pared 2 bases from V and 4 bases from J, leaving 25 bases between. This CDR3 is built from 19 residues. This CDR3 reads CASSLGPADSPNEADTQYF. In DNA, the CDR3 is TGTGCCAGCAGCTTAGGCCCCGCGGACTCTCCTAATGAGGCAGATACGCAGTATTTT. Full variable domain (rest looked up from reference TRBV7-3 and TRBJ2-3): GAGVSQTPSNKVTEKGKYVELRCDPISGHTALYWYRQSLGQGPEFLIYFQGTGAADDSGLPNDRFFAVRPEGSVSTLKIQRTERGDSAVYLCASSLGPADSPNEADTQYFGPGTRLTVL.

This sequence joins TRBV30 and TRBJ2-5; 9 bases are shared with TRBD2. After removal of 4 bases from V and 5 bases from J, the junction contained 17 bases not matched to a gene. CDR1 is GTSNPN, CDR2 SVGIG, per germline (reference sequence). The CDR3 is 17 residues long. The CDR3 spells CAWTGPGGGGVWETQYF. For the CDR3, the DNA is TGTGCCTGGACGGGCCCCGGCGGGGGGGGAGTATGGGAGACCCAGTACTTC.

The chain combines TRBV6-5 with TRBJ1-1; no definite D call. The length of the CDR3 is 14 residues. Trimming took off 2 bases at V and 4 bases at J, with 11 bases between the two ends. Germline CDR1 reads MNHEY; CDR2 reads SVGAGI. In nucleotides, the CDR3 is TGTGCCAGCAGTTACGAGCTCTATGCCACTGAAGCTTTCTTT. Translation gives CASSYELYATEAFF.

The CDR3 loop reads CASSGTEGEKRETQYF. CDR3 in DNA: TGTGCCAGCAGCGGGACCGAGGGGGAGAAGAGGGAGACCCAGTACTTC. This sequence joins TRBV13 and TRBJ2-5; D is perhaps TRBD1 (6 bases). Trimming left V 5 bases short and J 5 bases short, with 21 bases between. This CDR3 has 16 amino acids. Germline V gene sequence: CDR1 PRHDT, CDR2 FYEKMQ (reference sequence).

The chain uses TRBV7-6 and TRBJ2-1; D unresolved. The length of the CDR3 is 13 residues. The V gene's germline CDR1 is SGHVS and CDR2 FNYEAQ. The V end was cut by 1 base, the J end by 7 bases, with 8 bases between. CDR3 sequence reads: CASSLEQQNEQFF. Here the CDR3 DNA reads TGTGCCAGCAGCTTAGAACAGCAAAATGAGCAGTTCTTC.